These 27 T cell receptor beta chains share one sample of origin, sequenced in a study of T cells after yellow fever vaccination (dated by TCRdb to between 2017 and 2020). The receptor library was made with 5' RACE. TCRdb names Illumina NovaSeq 6000 as the instrument used. TCRdb reprocessing: public reads trimmed at Q25 with fastp, clones called with MiXCR, in-frame beta chains kept. Rows with a matching CDR3 protein are joined into one entry that keeps the most common DNA and genes. The sample table records 300,000 to 400,000 distinct CDR3 sequences; around 12% of these occur just once. The ten biggest clones cover approximately 3.4% of the sample. The treatment or condition label of this sample denotes: live attenuated yellow fever vaccine strain. This specimen was CD4+ T cells sorted from PBMCs, taken 15 days after the yellow fever booster vaccination. These receptors were obtained from a man aged 18 to 29 who received the YFV17D yellow fever vaccine.

V gene TRBV18 combines with J gene TRBJ1-6; D uncertain. Deletions cut 5 bases from V and 6 bases from J, with 14 bases between. Germline CDR1 is KGHSH and CDR2 is LQKENI. The CDR3 spans 15 residues. CDR3 in amino acids: CASSAAPDGNSPLHF. CDR3 DNA: TGTGCCAGCTCAGCAGCCCCGGACGGTAATTCACCCCTCCACTTT. Looking up the rest from reference TRBV18 and TRBJ1-6 gives the full variable domain: NAGVMQNPRHLVRRRGQEARLRCSPMKGHSHVYWYRQLPEEGLKFMVYLQKENIIDESGMPKERFSAEFPKEGPSILRIQQVVRGDSAAYFCASSAAPDGNSPLHFGNGTRLTVT.

A few counts support this clonotype. The chain joins TRBV20-1 to TRBJ2-3; 9 positions match TRBD2. The trim removed 2 bases at V and 1 base at J, leaving 4 bases unmatched. The germline gives CDR1 DFQATT, CDR2 SNEGSKA (reference sequence). There are 15 residues in the CDR3. The CDR3 DNA is TGCAGTGCTAGAATAGCGGGGGTCCGCACAGATACGCAGTATTTT. This encodes CSARIAGVRTDTQYF.

This clonotype was seen only a few times. The chain joins TRBV4-1 to TRBJ2-7; D not certain. This CDR3 is built from 12 residues. CDR1 MGHRA and CDR2 YSYEKL come from the germline V gene. Trimming took 1 base from V and 6 from J, leaving 7 bases between them. The CDR3 region is CASSQAVCEQYV. The CDR3 DNA follows: TGCGCCAGCAGCCAAGCGGTTTGCGAGCAGTACGTC.

In its sample, this clonotype was seen a few times. The chain links TRBV4-3 to TRBJ1-2; D is uncertain. CDR3 size: 15 residues. The germline gives CDR1 LGHNA, CDR2 YSLEER. With 0 bases removed from V and 10 bases from J, the gap between germline ends came to 18 bases. The CDR3 is CASSQDIRVGSSYTF. The CDR3 coding sequence is TGCGCCAGCAGCCAAGATATCCGGGTCGGTTCTTCCTACACCTTC.

The chain has TRBV19 and TRBJ1-3; D may be TRBD1 (5 bases). Trimming left V 5 bases short and J 0 bases short, with 20 bases between. The CDR3 runs to 18 residues. CDR1 is LNHDA and CDR2 is SQIVND in the germline V gene (reference sequence). The CDR3 region has the DNA TGTGCCAGTAGTTCAAGGGGCGGGGGTCTCTACTCTGGAAACACCATATATTTT. It codes for CASSSRGGGLYSGNTIYF. The variable domain in full, with the rest retrieved from reference TRBV19 and TRBJ1-3, is DGGITQSPKYLFRKEGQNVTLSCEQNLNHDAMYWYRQDPGQGLRLIYYSQIVNDFQKGDIAEGYSVSREKKESFPLTVTSAQKNPTAFYLCASSSRGGGLYSGNTIYFGEGSWLTVV.

Concerning this clonotype itself: An end of the junction does not agree with germline; a read error may underlie this. The chain joins TRBV7-7 to TRBJ2-1; 7 nucleotides match TRBD1. The CDR3 covers 15 residues. CDR1 is SSHAT and CDR2 is FNYEAQ in the germline V gene (reference sequence). CDR3 protein: CASSLAGGPHNEQFF. The CDR3 DNA reads TGTGCTAGCAGCTTAGCAGGGGGTCCCCACAATGAGCAGTTCTTC.

This clonotype was seen a few times. V is TRBV12-3 or TRBV12-4 and J is TRBJ1-2; 11 positions match TRBD1. J lost 13 bases, V lost 7 bases, and 11 bases had no gene match. The CDR3 loop spans 13 amino acids. In DNA, the CDR3 is TGTGCCAGCACCAGGGACAGGGGGGGATCCCCCACCTTC. Translation: CASTRDRGGSPTF.

This clonotype has just a few counts. V gene TRBV20-1 combines with J gene TRBJ2-5, with D unresolved. The CDR3 covers 11 residues. The V and J ends lost 1 base and 5 bases respectively, with 5 bases between them. Germline V gives CDR1 DFQATT, CDR2 SNEGSKA (reference sequence). DNA for the CDR3: TGCAGTGCTAGAGTAGGGGAGACCCAGTACTTC. Protein sequence: CSARVGETQYF.

V is TRBV7-2 and J is TRBJ2-3; weak D call: TRBD2 (6 bases). From germline, CDR1 is SGHTA and CDR2 FQGNSA. The length of the CDR3 is 15 residues. V was trimmed by 4 bases and J by 6 bases, leaving 17 bases between them. The CDR3 DNA reads as TGTGCCAGCAGCTCAAGACTAGGCAGGTCGGATACGCAGTATTTT. Protein: CASSSRLGRSDTQYF.

The chain employs TRBV29-1 and TRBJ1-1; D unresolved. V was trimmed by 6 bases and J by 1 base, leaving 12 bases between them. CDR3 length: 13 amino acids. Germline-derived CDR1 and CDR2 are SQVTM and ANQGSEA. The CDR3 DNA is TGCAGCGTAAAGGCTCTCGGGAACACTGAAGCTTTCTTT. The encoded protein is CSVKALGNTEAFF. Looking up the rest from reference TRBV29-1 and TRBJ1-1 gives the full variable domain: SAVISQKPSRDICQRGTSLTIQCQVDSQVTMMFWYRQQPGQSLTLIATANQGSEATYESGFVIDKFPISRPNLTFSTLTVSNMSPEDSSIYLCSVKALGNTEAFFGQGTRLTVV.

This clonotype has more than one count but fewer than ten. V is TRBV28 and J is TRBJ1-2, with no clear D. The V end lost 2 bases, the J end lost 8 bases, and 15 bases lay between the germline ends. CDR3 length: 14 amino acids. The germline gives CDR1 MDHEN, CDR2 SYDVKM. CDR3 in amino acids: CASSLVGFLRGYTF. CDR3 sequence (DNA): TGTGCCAGCAGTTTAGTAGGATTCCTTAGGGGCTACACCTTC.

This clonotype was detected only a few times. This chain uses TRBV7-9 with TRBJ2-5; D may be TRBD1 (5 bases). CDR3 length: 15 amino acids. V was clipped by 6 bases and J by 0 bases, with 14 bases between them. The germline gives CDR1 SEHNR, CDR2 FQNEAQ (reference sequence). The CDR3 region has the DNA TGTGCCAGCAGGCCCTCAGGGCTGTACCAAGAGACCCAGTACTTC. Its protein is CASRPSGLYQETQYF.

A few counts support this clonotype. The chain carries TRBV7-2 and TRBJ1-6; D unresolved. Germline CDR1 is SGHTA and CDR2 is FQGNSA. The CDR3 contains 13 residues. The V end was cut by 1 base, the J end by 9 bases, with 7 bases between. The CDR3 DNA is TGTGCCAGCAGCTTAGAAGGTTTTTCACCCCTCCACTTT. Translated, it gives CASSLEGFSPLHF. Using reference TRBV7-2 and TRBJ1-6 for the parts outside the CDR3, the full variable domain is GAGVSQSPSNKVTEKGKDVELRCDPISGHTALYWYRQSLGQGLEFLIYFQGNSAPDKSGLPSDRFSAERTGGSVSTLTIQRTQQEDSAVYLCASSLEGFSPLHFGNGTRLTVT.

This clonotype was detected only a few times. The rearrangement uses TRBV20-1 and TRBJ2-7; 7 bases map to TRBD1. This CDR3 region has 12 residues. Germline CDR1 is DFQATT and CDR2 is SNEGSKA (reference sequence). Trimming at V came to 0 bases and at J to 7 bases, leaving 3 bases not matched to a gene. The CDR3 coding sequence is TGCAGTGCTAGAGATACAGGGGAAGAGCAGTACGTC. It encodes CSARDTGEEQYV.

J is TRBJ2-7 and V is TRBV5-6; D possibly corresponds to TRBD2 (6 bases). The CDR3 contains 16 residues. Germline V gene lookup returns CDR1 SGHDT and CDR2 YYEEEE. Trimming stripped 3 bases from V and 0 bases from J, with 16 bases between. This CDR3 reads CASSSEGSGISYEQYF. Written as DNA, the CDR3 is TGTGCCAGCAGCTCGGAGGGTAGCGGCATCTCCTACGAGCAGTACTTC.

This clonotype occurred a few times. V is TRBV7-2 and J is TRBJ1-1; D gene unclear. CDR1 is SGHTA, CDR2 FQGNSA, per germline. V was clipped by 2 bases and J by 3 bases, with 7 bases between them. This CDR3 comprises 13 residues. The CDR3 coding sequence is TGTGCCAGCAGCTTAAAGAGGGACACTGAAGCTTTCTTT. Translation gives CASSLKRDTEAFF.

This clonotype has just one count. V is TRBV27 and J is TRBJ1-6, with unresolved D. V shed 9 bases and J shed 7 bases, with 16 bases lying between them. The CDR3 covers 14 residues. Germline loops: CDR1 MNHEY, CDR2 SMNVEV (reference sequence). CDR3 DNA sequence: TGTGCCAGGACGGGCCACAGATTGAATTCACCCCTCCACTTT. Its protein product is CARTGHRLNSPLHF.

The V gene is TRBV6-2 or TRBV6-3, the J gene TRBJ2-5; the match to TRBD2 covers 10 bases. The CDR3 is 14 residues long. Losses at the gene ends were 6 bases for V and 4 bases for J; bases not matched to a gene: 5. From germline, CDR1 is MNHEY and CDR2 SVGEGT. The CDR3 bases are TGTGCCAGCAGGATAGCGGGGGGTTCAGAGACCCAGTACTTC. This encodes CASRIAGGSETQYF.

Many counts were recorded for this clonotype. The chain is built from TRBV28 and TRBJ1-2; D is possibly TRBD1 (5 bases). Trimming stripped 6 bases from V and 8 bases from J, with 22 bases between. The CDR3 consists of 15 residues. Germline assignment: CDR1 MDHEN and CDR2 SYDVKM. The chain's CDR3 is CASSSPGNRVRGYTF. CDR3 coding DNA: TGTGCCAGCAGCTCCCCAGGGAATCGGGTTAGAGGCTACACCTTC.

The chain carries TRBV25-1 and TRBJ2-1; D unresolved. There are 13 residues in the CDR3. The V and J ends lost 4 bases and 4 bases respectively, with 8 bases between them. Germline-derived CDR1 and CDR2 are MGHDK and SYGVNS. CDR3 region: CASSALQYNEQFF. DNA of the CDR3: TGTGCCAGCAGTGCACTGCAGTACAATGAGCAGTTCTTC.

This sequence joins TRBV10-3 and TRBJ2-5; no firm D call. Germline CDR1 is ENHRY and CDR2 is SYGVKD. This CDR3 comprises 16 residues. V gave up 0 bases and J gave up 1 base, with 12 bases separating them. The DNA of the CDR3 is TGTGCCATCAGTGAGTCGAAGGGCTCAGGCCAAGAGACCCAGTACTTC. Its protein product is CAISESKGSGQETQYF.

This clonotype was seen a few times. This chain uses TRBV12-5 with TRBJ1-6; the D is unclear. V was trimmed by 2 bases and J by 13 bases, leaving 15 bases between them. The V gene's germline CDR1 is LGHNT and CDR2 FRNRAP. The CDR3 sequence is 14 residues long. CDR3 in DNA: TGTGCTAGTGGTTTGATAGGATCTCTTTACCCCCTCCACTTT. Translation gives CASGLIGSLYPLHF.

This clonotype has more than one count but fewer than ten. The V and J genes are TRBV5-1 and TRBJ1-4, with 11 bases that match TRBD1. Germline-derived CDR1 and CDR2 are SGHRS and YFSETQ. Trimming took 0 bases from V and 7 from J; bases not matched to a gene: 2. The CDR3 extends over 15 amino acids. CDR3 protein: CASSLVGTGGEKLFF. The CDR3 bases are TGCGCCAGCAGCTTGGTAGGGACAGGGGGTGAAAAACTGTTTTTT.

This chain connects TRBV10-3 to TRBJ1-5; D remains ambiguous. Germline CDR1 and CDR2: ENHRY and SYGVKD. The CDR3 contains 12 residues. V shed 3 bases and J shed 5 bases, with 5 bases lying between them. Written as DNA, the CDR3 is TGTGCCATCAGTGACTCCTATCAGCCCCAGCATTTT. Protein sequence: CAISDSYQPQHF.

The chain uses TRBV9 and TRBJ2-2; 7 nucleotides agree with TRBD1. V lost 7 bases and J lost 2; bases outside the gene matches: 11. The CDR3 covers 16 residues. CDR1 is SGDLS, CDR2 YYNGEE, per germline. Here the CDR3 reads CASGSGGQSNTGELFF. CDR3 in DNA: TGTGCCAGCGGGTCAGGGGGACAGAGTAACACCGGGGAGCTGTTTTTT.

The chain employs TRBV20-1 and TRBJ2-7; D is unclear. Germline V gives CDR1 DFQATT, CDR2 SNEGSKA (reference sequence). V was trimmed by 1 base and J by 2 bases, leaving 3 bases between them. The CDR3 consists of 11 residues. CDR3 in DNA: TGCAGTGCTAGAGTCACCTACGAGCAGTACTTC. It specifies CSARVTYEQYF.

The rearrangement joins TRBV7-2 to TRBJ1-6; 7 nucleotides agree with TRBD1. Germline V CDR1 and CDR2: SGHTA, FQGNSA. This CDR3 region has 13 residues. After removal of 5 bases from V and 13 bases from J, the junction contained 8 bases not matched to a gene. The CDR3 coding sequence is TGTGCCAGCAGCCAAGACAGGGCCGGGCCCCTCCACTTT. This translates into CASSQDRAGPLHF. The full variable domain, rest sourced from reference TRBV7-2 and TRBJ1-6, is GAGVSQSPSNKVTEKGKDVELRCDPISGHTALYWYRQSLGQGLEFLIYFQGNSAPDKSGLPSDRFSAERTGGSVSTLTIQRTQQEDSAVYLCASSQDRAGPLHFGNGTRLTVT.